These T cell receptor beta chains were read from a single sample in a study of immune evolution from preneoplasia to lung adenocarcinoma. The data were produced by immunoSEQ multiplex PCR, yet TCRdb's version contains in-frame clones alone and is incomplete. The repertoire consists of some 15,000 clones, with roughly 80% occurring once and the leading ten covering 3.5% to 5%. The sequenced sample was FFPE minimally invasive lung adenocarcinoma tissue. The receptor source for this set is a person in their 70s with lung adenocarcinoma. Each CDR3 is given with its conserved first and last residue. Each record gives: J gene, V gene, CDR3 protein.

>TRBJ2-6|TRBV19
CASSDRGSPSGANVLTF
>TRBJ1-3|TRBV19
CAGKDSSSGNTIYF
>TRBJ2-2|TRBV6-6
CASSPQGAGELFF
>TRBJ2-1|TRBV18
CASSPLRVLGDEQFF
>TRBJ1-2|TRBV5-1
CASSRRGVEGGYTF
>TRBJ2-7|TRBV5-1
CASSLEGTLYEQYF
>TRBJ1-4|TRBV28
CASSYVVGEKLFF
>TRBJ1-5|TRBV21-1
CASSEKGFHNSNQPQHF
>TRBJ2-2|TRBV11-3
CASSLAGNTGELFF
>TRBJ2-1|TRBV11-1
CATSTGLAGANEQFF
>TRBJ2-3|TRBV11-3
CASWNSNTDTQYF
>TRBJ1-6|TRBV7-9
CASGGESYNSPLHF
>TRBJ2-4|TRBV28
CASSFSRTGLGNIQYF
>TRBJ2-6|TRBV19
CASSIQAASGANVLTF
>TRBJ1-1|TRBV9
CASSAKPRGGPVFDNTEAFF
>TRBJ1-4|TRBV5-8
CASSLFRNNEKLFF
>TRBJ2-6|TRBV5-1
CASSLSGSSGANVLTF
>TRBJ1-1|TRBV29-1
CSVEILGEAFF
>TRBJ2-1|TRBV11-1
CASSSDGISYNEQFF
>TRBJ1-1|TRBV28
CASSLFGGWSTEAFF
>TRBJ2-4|TRBV5-1
CASSAGQGDIQYF
>TRBJ2-7|TRBV28
CASSFWLAGGGEQYF